This TCR beta chain stems from a study of T cells in tuberculosis. At the level of the study: A South African cohort included IGRA-negative adolescents, latently infected IGRA-positive adolescents and adults with active tuberculosis.

The V end lost 6 bases, the J end lost 4 bases, and 13 bases lay between the germline ends. CDR3 length equals 13 residues. Looked up from germline, CDR1 is MNHEY and CDR2 is SVGAGI. Clones were read by immunoSEQ multiplex PCR, and TCRdb kept only the in-frame ones, dropping some. The data hold around 43,000 clones, with about 96% observed a single time. The specimen was PBMCs. This TCR derives from a donor aged 5 to 30 with latent tuberculosis or without tuberculosis infection. V usage is TRBV6-5 and J usage is TRBJ2-7; D might be TRBD1 (6 bases). For the CDR3, the DNA is TGTGCCAGCAGGCCCCCTCAGGGGTACGAGCAGTACTTC. Translated, it gives CASRPPQGYEQYF.